The 21 T cell receptor beta chains below come from one sample, sequenced in a study of OX40 agonist ivuxolimab in advanced cancers. The library was generated by the immunoSEQ multiplex PCR assay. The table was pulled from immuneACCESS by TCRdb, which kept in-frame rearrangements only. Such tables lose some clones; where checked, under half of the loss comes from unresolved V genes, and the rest has no known cause. Within this sample are 65,000 to 70,000 clones, with over 75% of them counted one time only. The ten largest clones add up to more than 5.5% of the sample. Specimen: CD4+ or CD8+ T cells sorted from blood, collected in a trial of the OX40 agonist ivuxolimab. The receptors were sampled from an adult with an advanced solid tumor such as melanoma, head and neck, liver or kidney cancer.

V usage is TRBV29-1 and J usage is TRBJ2-5, with D maybe TRBD1 (6 bases). The CDR3 consists of 14 residues. V lost 4 bases to trimming and J lost 0 bases, with 12 bases between them. CDR1 SQVTM and CDR2 ANQGSEA come from the germline V gene. CDR3 region: CSVAEDRDQETQYF. The CDR3 bases are TGCAGCGTTGCTGAGGACAGAGACCAAGAGACCCAGTACTTC. The full variable domain, with the rest looked up from reference TRBV29-1 and TRBJ2-5, is SAVISQKPSRDICQRGTSLTIQCQVDSQVTMMFWYRQQPGQSLTLIATANQGSEATYESGFVIDKFPISRPNLTFSTLTVSNMSPEDSSIYLCSVAEDRDQETQYFGPGTRLLVL.

V is TRBV27 and J is TRBJ2-7, with 10 bases aligning to TRBD1. Per germline, CDR1 MNHEY and CDR2 SMNVEV (reference sequence). The CDR3 is made up of 14 amino acids. Unmatched junction bases numbered 8, after V lost 7 bases and J lost 5 bases. As DNA, the CDR3 is TGTGCCAGCACCCAGGACAGGGGGGCCCACGAGCAGTACTTC. It translates to CASTQDRGAHEQYF.

V usage is TRBV13 and J usage is TRBJ2-1, with 8 bases aligning to TRBD2. Germline CDR1 and CDR2: PRHDT and FYEKMQ (reference sequence). This CDR3 is built from 14 residues. The J segment lost 3 bases and the V segment lost 3 bases, leaving 1 base of the junction unmatched. In DNA, the CDR3 is TGTGCCAGCAGCTTCGCGGGGGGCTACAATGAGCAGTTCTTC. This encodes CASSFAGGYNEQFF.

This clone was seen a few times. The rearrangement joins TRBV30 to TRBJ1-1; D might be TRBD1 (6 bases). Trimming removed 1 base at V and 1 base at J, with 10 bases between. Germline V gives CDR1 GTSNPN, CDR2 SVGIG (reference sequence). The CDR3 has 14 amino acids. The CDR3: CAWSEDSSNTEAFF. The CDR3 region has the DNA TGTGCCTGGAGTGAGGACAGCTCGAACACTGAAGCTTTCTTT.

V and J are TRBV5-1 and TRBJ1-5; a weak D match, TRBD1 (6 bases). Deletions cut 0 bases from V and 6 bases from J, with 10 bases between. CDR3 length: 14 residues. Germline CDR1 and CDR2: SGHRS and YFSETQ. The DNA of the CDR3 is TGCGCCAGCAGCTTGGGAGGCAGGGGTCAGCCCCAGCATTTT. Protein: CASSLGGRGQPQHF.

V usage is TRBV7-2 and J usage is TRBJ1-6; no definite D call. Germline V CDR1 and CDR2: SGHTA, FQGNSA. Trimming took 1 base from V and 3 from J, leaving 13 bases between them. There are 17 residues in the CDR3. The CDR3 bases are TGTGCCAGCAGCTTAGTTTCCCTTTCTTACTATAATTCACCCCTCCACTTT. It codes for CASSLVSLSYYNSPLHF.

The table lists this clone with a count of one. V gene TRBV16 combines with J gene TRBJ1-5, with TRBD1 as a possible D gene (5 bases). Germline assignment: CDR1 KGHSY and CDR2 FQNENV. CDR3 length: 15 amino acids. Trimming shortened V by 4 bases and J by 0 bases, and 10 bases separated the two germline ends. This CDR3 is CASSLGQHSNQPQHF. The CDR3 coding sequence is TGTGCCAGCAGCCTGGGGCAGCATAGCAATCAGCCCCAGCATTTT. The entire variable domain, with the rest obtained from reference TRBV16 and TRBJ1-5, is as follows: GEEVAQTPKHLVRGEGQKAKLYCAPIKGHSYVFWYQQVLKNEFKFLISFQNENVFDETGMPKERFSAKCLPNSPCSLEIQATKLEDSAVYFCASSLGQHSNQPQHFGDGTRLSIL.

The chain carries TRBV5-4 and TRBJ2-3; D uncertain. The CDR3 totals 15 residues. Germline V gene sequence: CDR1 SGHNT, CDR2 YYREEE (reference sequence). Trimming pared 1 base from V and 6 bases from J, leaving 15 bases between. Here the CDR3 reads CASSLTAAVYDTQYF. The CDR3 DNA reads TGTGCCAGCAGCTTGACGGCCGCGGTGTACGATACGCAGTATTTT.

The chain uses TRBV27 and TRBJ1-2, with D perhaps matching TRBD1 (6 bases). CDR3 size: 15 residues. Trimming stripped 5 bases from V and 6 bases from J, with 19 bases between. Germline V CDR1 and CDR2: MNHEY, SMNVEV (reference sequence). Written as DNA, the CDR3 is TGTGCCAGCAGTCCTTGGGGGCAGGGAGCCAATGGCTACACCTTC. As protein: CASSPWGQGANGYTF.

Only one count was recorded for this clone. The rearrangement joins TRBV12-2 to TRBJ1-1. TRBV12-2 is a documented pseudogene. This CDR3 is built from 14 residues. This CDR3 reads CASRLDRECAEAFF. The CDR3 coding sequence is TGTGCAAGTCGCTTAGACCGGGAGTGCGCTGAAGCTTTCTTT.

The count of this clone is one. The J gene is TRBJ1-1, the V gene TRBV13; 7 nucleotides align to TRBD1. V gave up 3 bases and J gave up 0 bases; unmatched junction bases: 4. The CDR3 contains 15 residues. Germline V gene lookup returns CDR1 PRHDT and CDR2 FYEKMQ (reference sequence). DNA for the CDR3: TGTGCCAGCAGCTTGGGACAGATGGTGAACACTGAAGCTTTCTTT. Encoded protein: CASSLGQMVNTEAFF.

The chain employs TRBV5-8 and TRBJ2-1; TRBD2 matches at 8 bases. Germline V gene data show CDR1 as SGHTS and CDR2 as YDEGEE. J lost 2 bases, V lost 7 bases, and 8 bases had no gene match. This CDR3 is built from 15 residues. The CDR3 DNA reads TGTGCCAGCGCCTGGGCGGGGGGTCCCTACAATGAGCAGTTCTTC. Amino acids: CASAWAGGPYNEQFF.

This sequence joins TRBV28 and TRBJ1-2; D remains ambiguous. CDR3 length equals 16 residues. Trimming took off 5 bases at V and 8 bases at J, with 24 bases between the two ends. Germline assignment: CDR1 MDHEN and CDR2 SYDVKM. The CDR3 region is CASSPPGPTTTKGYTF. The CDR3 DNA follows: TGTGCCAGCAGTCCCCCCGGGCCCACTACAACGAAGGGCTACACCTTC.

V is TRBV19 and J is TRBJ2-1, with D unclear. Germline lookup yields CDR1 LNHDA and CDR2 SQIVND (reference sequence). This CDR3 is 15 amino acids long. Deletions cut 5 bases from V and 6 bases from J, with 17 bases between. CDR3 nucleotides: TGTGCCAGTAGTCAGCAACTATACACGGGCAATGAGCAGTTCTTC. Its protein product is CASSQQLYTGNEQFF.

This chain uses TRBV19 with TRBJ2-3; D gene uncertain. Germline V gene sequence: CDR1 LNHDA, CDR2 SQIVND (reference sequence). This CDR3 has 13 amino acids. Trimming removed 4 bases from V and 2 bases from J, with 7 bases in between. CDR3 DNA: TGTGCCAGTAGTACTTGGGCCACAGATACGCAGTATTTT. Amino acid sequence: CASSTWATDTQYF. Complete variable domain (other parts from reference TRBV19 and TRBJ2-3): DGGITQSPKYLFRKEGQNVTLSCEQNLNHDAMYWYRQDPGQGLRLIYYSQIVNDFQKGDIAEGYSVSREKKESFPLTVTSAQKNPTAFYLCASSTWATDTQYFGPGTRLTVL.

The genes are TRBV9 and TRBJ2-2; maybe TRBD1 (7 bases). V lost 1 base to trimming and J lost 4 bases, with 17 bases between them. CDR3 length: 17 residues. Germline loops: CDR1 SGDLS, CDR2 YYNGEE. The CDR3 sequence: CASSVKRAGGFTGELFF. The DNA of the CDR3 is TGTGCCAGCAGCGTAAAGCGGGCAGGGGGATTCACCGGGGAGCTGTTTTTT. Variable domain in full (rest from reference TRBV9 and TRBJ2-2): DSGVTQTPKHLITATGQRVTLRCSPRSGDLSVYWYQQSLDQGLQFLIQYYNGEERAKGNILERFSAQQFPDLHSELNLSSLELGDSALYFCASSVKRAGGFTGELFFGEGSRLTVL.

The chain is built from TRBV27 and TRBJ2-7; weak D call: TRBD2 (6 bases). This CDR3 has 14 residues. V was clipped by 6 bases and J by 2 bases, with 14 bases between them. The germline gives CDR1 MNHEY, CDR2 SMNVEV (reference sequence). The CDR3 sequence: CASSQGLSPYEQYF. The CDR3 DNA sequence: TGTGCCAGCAGCCAGGGACTTTCCCCCTACGAGCAGTACTTC.

The J gene is TRBJ2-7, the V gene TRBV27; TRBD1 agrees at 9 bases. CDR3 size: 16 residues. The germline V gene encodes CDR1 MNHEY and CDR2 SMNVEV (reference sequence). Trimming took 6 bases from V and 3 from J; bases not matched to a gene: 12. CDR3 sequence (DNA): TGTGCCAGCAGAATCGGGGGACAGGGCCCTCTCTACGAGCAGTACTTC. The encoded protein is CASRIGGQGPLYEQYF.

This clone was seen only a few times. J is TRBJ1-4 and V is TRBV19, with 7 bases matching TRBD1. The CDR3 spans 17 residues. V was clipped by 4 bases and J by 3 bases; unmatched bases: 11. Per the germline V gene, CDR1 is LNHDA and CDR2 is SQIVND (reference sequence). The CDR3 nucleotides read TGTGCCAGTAGTAAGCGAGACACAGGGGACCCTAATGAAAAACTGTTTTTT. Protein sequence: CASSKRDTGDPNEKLFF. Using reference TRBV19 and TRBJ1-4 for the parts outside the CDR3, the full variable domain is DGGITQSPKYLFRKEGQNVTLSCEQNLNHDAMYWYRQDPGQGLRLIYYSQIVNDFQKGDIAEGYSVSREKKESFPLTVTSAQKNPTAFYLCASSKRDTGDPNEKLFFGSGTQLSVL.

This chain connects TRBV28 to TRBJ1-3; D possibly corresponds to TRBD1 (6 bases). Trimming shortened V by 6 bases and J by 0 bases, and 12 bases separated the two germline ends. CDR3 length: 15 amino acids. CDR1 and CDR2 (germline): MDHEN, SYDVKM. The DNA for the CDR3 is TGTGCCAGCAGCTGGGGGCCGAACTCTGGAAACACCATATATTTT. This translates into CASSWGPNSGNTIYF.

The gene calls are TRBV27 and TRBJ2-5, with a tentative D call TRBD1 (5 bases). The J call may be incorrect, as the DNA end agrees better with TRBJ2-7. Germline assignment: CDR1 MNHEY and CDR2 SMNVEV (reference sequence). This CDR3 is built from 15 residues. CDR3 DNA: TGTGCCAGCAGCCCCCTTAGTTCAGGGATCTACGAGCAGTACTTC. Residues: CASSPLSSGIYEQYF.